This T cell receptor beta chain originates from a study of T cells after yellow fever vaccination. TCRdb redid the calling of the 5' RACE reads with MiXCR, one entry per CDR3 protein. The data contain a few hundred thousand distinct CDR3 sequences, around 4% of them singletons. This specimen was PBMCs, taken on the day of the yellow fever booster vaccination. This receptor was taken from a man aged 18-30 years who received the YFV17D yellow fever vaccine.

CDR3 in DNA: TGTGCCAGCATTCGGACAGGGGGTAAAATGCTTCTGGGCTCCTACGAGCAGTACTTC. Translated: CASIRTGGKMLLGSYEQYF. The chain has TRBV27 and TRBJ2-7; 10 nucleotides align to TRBD1. CDR3 length: 19 residues. Trimming cost V 7 bases and J 0 bases; bases outside gene matches: 18. The germline V gene encodes CDR1 MNHEY and CDR2 SMNVEV (reference sequence).